The clone carrying this T cell receptor beta chain was seen repeatedly, ten times or more. Its antigen is unknown. The data derive from a study of breast tumors, draining lymph nodes, adjacent tissues. TCRdb fed the multiplex PCR reads into MiXCR, producing one record per CDR3 protein. Of fewer than 200,000 distinct CDR3 sequences in the sample, roughly 35% were seen once. CDR3 length equals 15 residues. The V and J ends lost 5 bases and 3 bases respectively, with 14 bases between them. Germline lookup yields CDR1 SGHTA and CDR2 FQGTGA. Study-level points and caveats: Data only fit, rather than demonstrated, lymph node origin of most tumor T cells.

The lymph nodes were axillary draining lymph nodes from breast cancer patients. Sequencing input: axillary lymph node tissue. This TCR was recovered from a female donor with breast cancer. Some clones in this sample may be carry-over from other donors' samples. The rearrangement uses TRBV7-3 and TRBJ1-5, with a tentative D call TRBD1 (6 bases). The CDR3 spells CASSPYDRHNQPQHF. Written as DNA, the CDR3 is TGTGCCAGCAGCCCTTACGACAGGCACAATCAGCCCCAGCATTTT.